These 31 T cell receptor beta chains were sequenced from one sample in a study of neurological immune-mediated disorders. TCRdb re-analysed the 5' RACE reads in MiXCR, keeping a single row per CDR3 protein. Of more than 75,000 distinct CDR3 sequences in the sample, roughly 3.5% were seen once. Sequencing used PBMCs. These receptors were taken from a woman aged 50 to 60 with multiple sclerosis.

This clonotype was seen at least ten times. This chain connects TRBV7-9 to TRBJ2-3, with 9 bases lining up with TRBD1. The germline V gene encodes CDR1 SEHNR and CDR2 FQNEAQ (reference sequence). The CDR3 has 19 amino acids. Losses at the gene ends were 5 bases for V and 0 bases for J; bases not matched to a gene: 15. CDR3 loop: CASSPYTGTGGASTDTQYF. As DNA, the CDR3 is TGTGCCAGCAGCCCATATACAGGCACAGGGGGCGCTAGCACAGATACGCAGTATTTT.

Ten or more counts support this clonotype. The chain combines TRBV12-3 or TRBV12-4 with TRBJ2-1; no definite D call. CDR3 length: 15 residues. The V end lost 4 bases, the J end lost 0 bases, and 10 bases lay between the germline ends. The CDR3 is CASSSVLSSYNEQFF. The CDR3 DNA reads as TGTGCCAGCAGTTCCGTATTAAGCTCCTACAATGAGCAGTTCTTC.

This clonotype was counted many times. J is TRBJ2-6 and V is TRBV4-2; D remains ambiguous. Germline lookup yields CDR1 LGHNA and CDR2 YNFKEQ. The CDR3 spans 14 residues. V lost 0 bases, J lost 3 bases, and 3 bases lay in between. Here the CDR3 reads CASSQDLGANVLTF. DNA for the CDR3: TGTGCCAGCAGCCAAGATCTTGGGGCCAACGTCCTGACTTTC.

This clonotype came up many times. This chain joins TRBV19 and TRBJ1-2, with D hard to call. Germline-derived CDR1 and CDR2 are LNHDA and SQIVND (reference sequence). The CDR3 spans 11 residues. Trimming pared 10 bases from V and 3 bases from J, leaving 9 bases between. The CDR3 DNA reads as TGTGCCACAGGCAGAGACTATGGCTACACCTTC. The encoded protein is CATGRDYGYTF. The full variable domain, with the rest looked up from reference TRBV19 and TRBJ1-2, is DGGITQSPKYLFRKEGQNVTLSCEQNLNHDAMYWYRQDPGQGLRLIYYSQIVNDFQKGDIAEGYSVSREKKESFPLTVTSAQKNPTAFYLCATGRDYGYTFGSGTRLTVV.

This clonotype appeared many times. The chain combines TRBV20-1 with TRBJ1-2; 7 nucleotides align to TRBD1. CDR3 size: 13 residues. The V and J ends lost 6 bases and 8 bases, in that order; junction bases with no gene match: 12. Germline V gene sequence: CDR1 DFQATT, CDR2 SNEGSKA (reference sequence). The CDR3 DNA is TGCAGTGCAGAACACAGGGGCCTCTTCGGCTACACCTTC. Protein sequence: CSAEHRGLFGYTF.

The sample holds many counts of this clonotype. The rearrangement joins TRBV18 to TRBJ1-2; D call uncertain. Germline V lookup: CDR1 KGHSH, CDR2 LQKENI. The CDR3 is made up of 13 amino acids. V lost 5 bases and J 8 bases, leaving 15 bases between the germline ends. CDR3 region: CASSTDPAGGYTF. The CDR3 DNA sequence: TGTGCCAGCTCAACTGACCCGGCGGGCGGCTACACCTTC. The full variable domain, in which reference TRBV18 and TRBJ1-2 provide the parts outside the CDR3, is NAGVMQNPRHLVRRRGQEARLRCSPMKGHSHVYWYRQLPEEGLKFMVYLQKENIIDESGMPKERFSAEFPKEGPSILRIQQVVRGDSAAYFCASSTDPAGGYTFGSGTRLTVV.

This clonotype was seen ten or more times. The rearrangement uses TRBV10-3 and TRBJ1-1; D not certain. Trimming removed 8 bases at V and 1 base at J, with 8 bases between. Germline V lookup: CDR1 ENHRY, CDR2 SYGVKD. The CDR3 length is 12 residues. CDR3 DNA: TGTGCCATCGGACGGGGGAACACTGAAGCTTTCTTT. It is translated as CAIGRGNTEAFF.

The chain has TRBV28 and TRBJ1-6, with 7 nucleotides matching TRBD1. The CDR3 is 16 amino acids. Germline loops: CDR1 MDHEN, CDR2 SYDVKM. Germline trimming cut 4 bases from V and 7 bases from J; bases unmatched to any gene: 10. CDR3 loop: CASSWPSQGENSPLHF. DNA for the CDR3: TGTGCCAGCAGTTGGCCGAGCCAGGGGGAGAATTCACCCCTCCACTTT.

This clonotype occurred many times. The CDR3 loop reads CASSTQGFTEAFF. The CDR3 DNA is TGTGCCAGCAGCACACAGGGTTTCACTGAAGCTTTCTTT. The V gene is TRBV12-3 or TRBV12-4, the J gene TRBJ1-1, with a tentative D call TRBD1 (6 bases). The CDR3 contains 13 residues. The V and J ends lost 6 bases and 4 bases respectively, with 12 bases between them.

The sample holds many counts of this clonotype. The V call is TRBV15, the J call TRBJ1-2; the D is unclear. Germline V gene lookup returns CDR1 LNHNV and CDR2 YYDKDF (reference sequence). Trimming left V 1 base short and J 7 bases short, with 7 bases between. The CDR3 contains 12 residues. The CDR3 bases are TGTGCCACCAGCAGAGGGGGTATTGGCTACACCTTC. Translation gives CATSRGGIGYTF.

In this sample, this clonotype turned up many times. The chain uses TRBV4-2 and TRBJ2-7, with D possibly TRBD2 on 6 matching bases. This CDR3 contains 12 residues. The germline V gene has CDR1 LGHNA and CDR2 YNFKEQ. Between the trimmed V and J ends, which lost 1 base and 6 bases, there was a span of 7 bases. The CDR3 bases are TGTGCCAGCAGCCAAGTCGGGAGCGAGCAGTACTTC. Its translation is CASSQVGSEQYF.

This clonotype was recorded many times. V is TRBV5-1 and J is TRBJ2-1; 14 positions match TRBD2. Trimming at V came to 4 bases and at J to 4 bases, leaving 4 bases not matched to a gene. The CDR3 is made up of 16 amino acids. Germline assignment: CDR1 SGHRS and CDR2 YFSETQ. CDR3 coding DNA: TGCGCCAGCAGCAGACTAGCGGGGGGGCATTACAATGAGCAGTTCTTC. Translating gives CASSRLAGGHYNEQFF.

This clonotype came up many times. The chain links TRBV10-2 to TRBJ2-1, with D hard to call. The germline V and J ends were trimmed by 8 bases and 6 bases, with 20 bases remaining between them. Germline CDR1 WSHSY, CDR2 SAAADI. This CDR3 spans 15 amino acids. CDR3: CASARLASFFNEQFF. The CDR3 coding sequence is TGCGCCAGCGCACGACTTGCCAGCTTTTTCAATGAGCAGTTCTTC.

On this clonotype itself: This may come from a read error, since a much larger clone is one base off. The chain recombines TRBV5-1 with TRBJ1-5; D perhaps matches TRBD1 (5 bases). This CDR3 region has 17 residues. Germline V gene sequence: CDR1 SGHRS, CDR2 YFSETQ. The CDR3 loop is CASSLVPSGQGPMSQNF. The CDR3 DNA sequence: TGCGCCAGCAGCTTGGTCCCCTCTGGGCAGGGTCCCATGTCCCAGAATTTT. Looking up the rest from reference TRBV5-1 and TRBJ1-5 gives the full variable domain: KAGVTQTPRYLIKTRGQQVTLSCSPISGHRSVSWYQQTPGQGLQFLFEYFSETQRNKGNFPGRFSGRQFSNSRSEMNVSTLELGDSALYLCASSLVPSGQGPMSQNFGDGTRLSIL.

In its sample, this clonotype was seen many times. The rearrangement links TRBV7-2 to TRBJ2-7; D unclear. V was clipped by 7 bases and J by 7 bases, with 20 bases between them. The CDR3 consists of 14 residues. Germline CDR1 and CDR2: SGHTA and FQGNSA. The CDR3 DNA is TGTGCCAGCACCCCCTCCGGGCCATTGGGGGAGCAGTACTTC. This encodes CASTPSGPLGEQYF.

This rearrangement joins TRBV18 to TRBJ1-2, with D maybe TRBD1 (6 bases). The CDR3 runs 15 residues. V lost 1 base, J lost 0 bases, and 9 bases lay in between. Looked up from germline, CDR1 is KGHSH and CDR2 is LQKENI. In DNA form, the CDR3 reads TGTGCCAGCTCACCACAAAACAGGGCTAACTATGGCTACACCTTC. This gives the protein CASSPQNRANYGYTF.

At least ten counts were recorded for this clonotype. V is TRBV7-2 and J is TRBJ2-1; D gene uncertain. V was clipped by 4 bases and J by 5 bases, with 12 bases between them. Germline lookup yields CDR1 SGHTA and CDR2 FQGNSA. There are 14 residues in the CDR3. Here the CDR3 DNA reads TGTGCCAGCAGCTACCGGCAGCCGCACAATGAGCAGTTCTTC. Translation gives CASSYRQPHNEQFF. The full variable domain, with the rest looked up from reference TRBV7-2 and TRBJ2-1, is GAGVSQSPSNKVTEKGKDVELRCDPISGHTALYWYRQSLGQGLEFLIYFQGNSAPDKSGLPSDRFSAERTGGSVSTLTIQRTQQEDSAVYLCASSYRQPHNEQFFGPGTRLTVL.

This clonotype was seen at least ten times. The chain recombines TRBV28 with TRBJ2-4; D remains unclear. V was shortened by 5 bases and J by 6 bases, with 5 bases between the two germline ends. Germline V gene data show CDR1 as MDHEN and CDR2 as SYDVKM. The CDR3 runs to 11 residues. The CDR3 sequence: CASSLLNIQYF. DNA for the CDR3: TGTGCCAGCAGTCTGCTAAACATTCAGTACTTC.

This clonotype was observed at least ten times. The chain joins TRBV20-1 to TRBJ1-3, with 7 bases lining up with TRBD1. V lost 6 bases to trimming and J lost 0 bases; unmatched junction nucleotides: 20. This CDR3 comprises 19 residues. Germline loops: CDR1 DFQATT, CDR2 SNEGSKA (reference sequence). The CDR3 spells CSAHVGQGQKQNSGNTIYF. In DNA form, the CDR3 reads TGCAGTGCCCACGTGGGGCAGGGACAGAAACAAAACTCTGGAAACACCATATATTTT.

This clonotype was detected ten times or more. V is TRBV5-1 and J is TRBJ2-1; 10 nucleotides align to TRBD2. Germline V gene sequence: CDR1 SGHRS, CDR2 YFSETQ. Germline trimming cut 6 bases from V and 6 bases from J; bases unmatched to any gene: 6. The CDR3 covers 14 residues. CDR3 protein: CASMRVAGGNEQFF. The CDR3 DNA reads as TGCGCCAGCATGAGGGTAGCGGGGGGCAATGAGCAGTTCTTC. Variable domain in full (rest from reference TRBV5-1 and TRBJ2-1): KAGVTQTPRYLIKTRGQQVTLSCSPISGHRSVSWYQQTPGQGLQFLFEYFSETQRNKGNFPGRFSGRQFSNSRSEMNVSTLELGDSALYLCASMRVAGGNEQFFGPGTRLTVL.

This clonotype was detected many times. The rearrangement uses TRBV28 and TRBJ1-2, with D tentatively TRBD1 (5 bases). In germline, CDR1 is MDHEN, CDR2 SYDVKM. The V end was cut by 11 bases, the J end by 7 bases, with 17 bases between. The CDR3 has 12 amino acids. CDR3 residues: CASTSPGGGYTF. CDR3 bases: TGTGCCTCCACATCCCCGGGGGGTGGCTACACCTTC.

This clonotype has only a few counts. Germline and junction disagree at one end, which may indicate a read error. The chain employs TRBV12-3 or TRBV12-4 and TRBJ1-5; tentatively, D is TRBD1 (5 bases). The CDR3 runs 15 residues. The CDR3: CASSFGGVGNKTQNF. CDR3 nucleotides: TGTGCCAGCAGTTTTGGAGGGGTCGGCAATAAGACCCAGAATTTT.

Ten or more counts support this clonotype. CDR3 DNA sequence: TGTGCCAGCAGGGGGCGGGGGGTCCCCCAAGAGACCCAGTACTTC. Its protein product is CASRGRGVPQETQYF. This rearrangement joins TRBV7-2 to TRBJ2-5; TRBD2 matches at 8 bases. The CDR3 totals 15 residues. CDR1 SGHTA and CDR2 FQGNSA come from the germline V gene. J was trimmed by 1 base and V by 6 bases; bases with no gene match: 7.

This clonotype has at least ten counts. This sequence joins TRBV13 and TRBJ2-6; 8 nucleotides align to TRBD2. V lost 8 bases to trimming and J lost 4 bases; unmatched junction nucleotides: 13. The CDR3 contains 17 residues. Looked up from germline, CDR1 is PRHDT and CDR2 is FYEKMQ (reference sequence). CDR3 bases: TGTGCCAGCGCAGACGGGGGGGCATATCCCGGGGCCAACGTCCTGACTTTC. It translates to CASADGGAYPGANVLTF.

This clonotype was counted many times. The J gene is TRBJ2-7, the V gene TRBV29-1; 8 bases are shared with TRBD1. Per germline, CDR1 SQVTM and CDR2 ANQGSEA. This CDR3 comprises 13 residues. V lost 6 bases, J lost 7 bases, and 11 bases stayed unmatched. The CDR3 DNA sequence: TGCAGCGTGATGGGACAGGCAAGAGGGGAGCAGTACTTC. Protein: CSVMGQARGEQYF.

This clonotype has ten or more counts. The rearrangement uses TRBV7-2 and TRBJ2-7, with 9 bases identical to TRBD1. Germline V CDR1 and CDR2: SGHTA, FQGNSA. With V trimmed by 1 base and J by 3 bases, 7 bases remained unmatched. The CDR3 has 16 amino acids. The CDR3 protein is CASSLGRGQGLYEQYF. The CDR3 nucleotides are TGTGCCAGCAGCTTAGGGCGCGGACAGGGGCTCTACGAGCAGTACTTC.

Ten or more counts support this clonotype. V gene TRBV20-1 combines with J gene TRBJ2-5; 8 bases are shared with TRBD2. Germline V CDR1 and CDR2: DFQATT, SNEGSKA (reference sequence). Germline trimming cut 0 bases from V and 11 bases from J; bases unmatched to any gene: 8. The CDR3 covers 13 residues. CDR3 loop: CSARDRGGTSQYF. Here the CDR3 DNA reads TGCAGTGCTAGAGATCGCGGGGGGACTAGTCAGTACTTC.

This clonotype has a count of ten or more. This rearrangement joins TRBV7-2 to TRBJ2-7; D is possibly TRBD1 or TRBD2 (5 bases each). In germline, CDR1 is SGHTA, CDR2 FQGNSA. The ends were cut back, 5 bases at V and 6 bases at J, with 23 bases in the middle. The CDR3 covers 16 residues. DNA for the CDR3: TGTGCCAGCAGCCTAGACTCCGGGGCCCGGGGTCGCGAGCAGTACTTC. The encoded protein is CASSLDSGARGREQYF.

This clonotype was seen ten or more times. This rearrangement joins TRBV12-3 or TRBV12-4 to TRBJ1-2, with 8 bases that match TRBD1. This CDR3 spans 16 amino acids. With 6 bases clipped from V and 4 bases from J, the junction kept 13 bases outside the gene matches. The DNA of the CDR3 is TGTGCCAGCAGGCAGGGGGCTTCCCCCGGTGCCTATGGCTACACCTTC. Its protein product is CASRQGASPGAYGYTF.

In this sample, this clonotype turned up many times. The chain is built from TRBV2 and TRBJ2-5, with D perhaps matching TRBD2 (6 bases). This CDR3 has 13 amino acids. Germline V gene data show CDR1 as SNHLY and CDR2 as FYNNEI. Trimming took 6 bases from V and 3 from J, leaving 11 bases between them. DNA of the CDR3: TGTGCCAGCAGGCCCGGGACTGAAGAGACCCAGTACTTC. This codes for CASRPGTEETQYF.

A remark on this clonotype: This may be a read error: a much more frequent sequence differs by one nucleotide. V and J are TRBV5-5 and TRBJ1-4, with D unresolved. The V end was cut by 4 bases, the J end by 0 bases, with 13 bases between. The length of the CDR3 is 16 residues. CDR1 is SGHKS, CDR2 YYEKEE, per germline (reference sequence). In nucleotides, the CDR3 is TGTGCCAGCAGCCGAATCGAAACAGCAACTAATGAAAAACTGTTTTTT. Its protein product is CASSRIETATNEKLFF.